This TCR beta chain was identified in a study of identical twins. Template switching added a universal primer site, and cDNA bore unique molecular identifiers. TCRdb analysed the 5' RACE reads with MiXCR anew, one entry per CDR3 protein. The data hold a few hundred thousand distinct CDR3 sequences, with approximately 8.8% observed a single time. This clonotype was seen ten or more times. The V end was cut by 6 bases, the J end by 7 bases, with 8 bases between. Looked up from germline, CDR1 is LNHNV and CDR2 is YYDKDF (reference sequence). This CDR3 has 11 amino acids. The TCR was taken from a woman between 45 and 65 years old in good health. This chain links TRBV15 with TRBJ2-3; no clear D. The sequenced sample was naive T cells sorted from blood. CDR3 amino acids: CATRSQNTQYF. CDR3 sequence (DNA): TGTGCCACCAGGAGCCAAAATACGCAGTATTTT.